The 20 T cell receptor beta chains presented below share a single source sample, sequenced in a study of T cell clonotyping in hematopoietic cell transplantation. The data were produced by immunoSEQ multiplex PCR, yet TCRdb's version contains in-frame clones alone and is incomplete. The sample contains under 9,000 clones, around nine tenths of which appear only once. The sample in question was peripheral blood mononuclear cells, obtained at the time of graft-versus-host disease after allogeneic stem cell transplant. These receptors were obtained from a male patient aged 55 to 70 who had an allogeneic stem cell transplant from a related donor, so the T cells may come from the graft donor. Some clones in this sample may be carry-over from other donors' samples.

V is TRBV19 and J is TRBJ1-5, with 10 bases lining up with TRBD1. V gave up 5 bases and J gave up 6 bases; unmatched junction bases: 7. CDR3 length: 15 residues. CDR1 LNHDA and CDR2 SQIVND come from the germline V gene (reference sequence). CDR3 sequence: CASSPVDRGRQPQHF. CDR3 DNA sequence: TGTGCCAGTAGTCCGGTCGACAGGGGGCGTCAGCCCCAGCATTTT.

The chain carries TRBV10-3 and TRBJ2-2; 8 bases are shared with TRBD1. Germline V CDR1 and CDR2: ENHRY, SYGVKD. The CDR3 spans 15 residues. Trimming cost V 9 bases and J 3 bases; bases outside gene matches: 9. The CDR3 reads CAISPDRGDTGELFF. CDR3 DNA sequence: TGTGCCATTTCCCCCGACAGGGGCGACACCGGGGAGCTGTTTTTT.

The J gene is TRBJ2-7, the V gene TRBV11-2; maybe TRBD2 (5 bases). Germline CDR1 SGHAT, CDR2 FQNNGV. V was shortened by 5 bases and J by 7 bases, with 21 bases between the two germline ends. This CDR3 has 15 residues. CDR3: CASSLGSGSTGEQYF. CDR3 DNA sequence: TGTGCCAGCAGCCTGGGATCCGGGTCAACGGGGGAGCAGTACTTC.

The chain employs TRBV4-3 and TRBJ2-3; TRBD2 is a possible D gene (6 bases). Deletions cut 4 bases from V and 0 bases from J, with 17 bases between. CDR1 and CDR2 from the germline V gene are LGHNA and YSLEER. The CDR3 is 17 amino acids. The CDR3 region is CASSPNPGTASTDTQYF. The CDR3 nucleotides read TGCGCCAGCAGCCCCAATCCCGGGACTGCTAGCACAGATACGCAGTATTTT.

J is TRBJ1-2 and V is TRBV5-6; D not resolved. V was cut by 2 bases and J by 4 bases, with 9 bases left in between. CDR3 length equals 13 residues. From germline, CDR1 is SGHDT and CDR2 YYEEEE. The CDR3 DNA reads TGTGCCAGCAGCTTCACGAACAGCTATGGCTACACCTTC. It yields the protein CASSFTNSYGYTF.

The rearrangement links TRBV18 to TRBJ1-4, with no clear D. The germline V and J ends were trimmed by 3 bases and 0 bases, with 8 bases remaining between them. CDR3 length: 15 residues. Germline V CDR1 and CDR2: KGHSH, LQKENI. The CDR3 nucleotides are TGTGCCAGCTCACCTATCACTGCAACTAATGAAAAACTGTTTTTT. Translating gives CASSPITATNEKLFF.

V usage is TRBV7-9 and J usage is TRBJ1-6; no clear D. Per the germline V gene, CDR1 is SEHNR and CDR2 is FQNEAQ (reference sequence). This CDR3 contains 13 residues. With 1 base removed from V and 9 bases from J, the gap between germline ends came to 7 bases. Here the CDR3 DNA reads TGTGCCAGCAGCTTAGTCTGGGGTTCACCCCTCCACTTT. It is translated as CASSLVWGSPLHF.

The rearrangement links TRBV28 to TRBJ2-4, with 11 bases that match TRBD2. CDR3 length equals 15 residues. CDR1 is MDHEN and CDR2 is SYDVKM in the germline V gene. The ends lost 7 bases at V and 6 bases at J; junction bases unmatched: 8. CDR3 bases: TGTGCCAGCATTCTTAGCGGGGGGGCTGGAAACATTCAGTACTTC. Translation: CASILSGGAGNIQYF.

The V call is TRBV28, the J call TRBJ2-1, with D perhaps TRBD1 (6 bases). CDR1 and CDR2 (germline): MDHEN, SYDVKM. V was cut by 2 bases and J by 7 bases, with 12 bases left in between. The CDR3 sequence is 14 residues long. The CDR3 coding sequence is TGTGCCAGCAGTTTAACAGGGAATTGGAATGAGCAGTTCTTC. Encoded protein: CASSLTGNWNEQFF.

The chain employs TRBV6-6 and TRBJ1-2, with D maybe TRBD1 (6 bases). The CDR3 runs 14 residues. Trimming took 6 bases from V and 4 from J, leaving 15 bases between them. Germline V CDR1 and CDR2: MNHNY, SVGAGI (reference sequence). The CDR3 DNA is TGTGCCAGCAGGGGCGGACAGACGTTCTATGGCTACACCTTC. This sequence encodes CASRGGQTFYGYTF.

The chain is built from TRBV19 and TRBJ1-1; D is unclear. The germline V gene encodes CDR1 LNHDA and CDR2 SQIVND (reference sequence). Trimming removed 4 bases from V and 4 bases from J, with 19 bases in between. This CDR3 is built from 16 residues. The CDR3 sequence is CASSTIDGPGATEAFF. The CDR3 DNA sequence: TGTGCCAGTAGTACAATAGACGGACCTGGTGCCACTGAAGCTTTCTTT.

The V gene is TRBV28, the J gene TRBJ2-3, with 8 bases fitting TRBD1. The germline CDR1 and CDR2 sequences are MDHEN and SYDVKM. V lost 6 bases, J lost 1 base, and 3 bases stayed unmatched. CDR3 size: 14 residues. CDR3 sequence: CASRTGVGTDTQYF. DNA of the CDR3: TGTGCCAGCAGGACAGGGGTGGGCACAGATACGCAGTATTTT.

This rearrangement joins TRBV6-5 to TRBJ2-3; 7 bases map to TRBD2. The CDR3 is made up of 14 amino acids. CDR1 and CDR2 from the germline V gene are MNHEY and SVGAGI. Germline trimming cut 6 bases from V and 3 bases from J; bases unmatched to any gene: 6. The DNA of the CDR3 is TGTGCCAGCAGCCGAGCCGGGAGGACAGATACGCAGTATTTT. Protein: CASSRAGRTDTQYF.

The chain recombines TRBV5-1 with TRBJ1-2; 10 positions agree with TRBD1. Trimming took 4 bases from V and 7 from J; bases not matched to a gene: 7. This CDR3 comprises 14 residues. The V gene's germline CDR1 is SGHRS and CDR2 YFSETQ. The CDR3 DNA reads TGCGCCAGCAGCACTTATGGGACAGGGGTTGGCTACACCTTC. Encoded protein: CASSTYGTGVGYTF.

The V call is TRBV6-5, the J call TRBJ1-2; TRBD1 aligns across 8 bases. Trimming cost V 4 bases and J 4 bases; bases outside gene matches: 8. The CDR3 consists of 15 residues. Germline V gene lookup returns CDR1 MNHEY and CDR2 SVGAGI. The CDR3 bases are TGTGCCAGCAGTTCGATCCTGGACAGGGCCTATGGCTACACCTTC. It yields the protein CASSSILDRAYGYTF.

The chain links TRBV27 to TRBJ1-1; D ambiguous. The V gene's germline CDR1 is MNHEY and CDR2 SMNVEV (reference sequence). The CDR3 spans 13 residues. The ends were cut back, 5 bases at V and 7 bases at J, with 14 bases in the middle. CDR3 bases: TGTGCCAGCAGTCCACTGGACTTGGGTGAAGCTTTCTTT. Its translation is CASSPLDLGEAFF.

The V and J genes are TRBV29-1 and TRBJ1-1; TRBD1 matches 12 bases. With V trimmed by 7 bases and J by 4 bases, 4 bases remained unmatched. The CDR3 totals 13 residues. Germline assignment: CDR1 SQVTM and CDR2 ANQGSEA. The CDR3: CSGDRGLSTEAFF. DNA for the CDR3: TGCAGCGGGGACAGGGGGCTTAGCACTGAAGCTTTCTTT.

This clone was detected once. The J gene is TRBJ1-1, the V gene TRBV6-1; no reliable D call. V dropped 7 bases and J dropped 3 bases, with 12 bases sitting between them. The CDR3 sequence is 13 residues long. Germline V gene data show CDR1 as MNHNS and CDR2 as SASEGT. Written as DNA, the CDR3 is TGTGCCAGCATTGGCCGGACGGACACTGAAGCTTTCTTT. It is translated as CASIGRTDTEAFF.

The V call is TRBV9, the J call TRBJ1-1, with D hard to call. This CDR3 comprises 16 residues. The V and J ends lost 1 base and 0 bases respectively, with 13 bases between them. Germline V gene sequence: CDR1 SGDLS, CDR2 YYNGEE. The CDR3 coding sequence is TGTGCCAGCAGCGTATCGGCACGGGCAGTGAACACTGAAGCTTTCTTT. It codes for CASSVSARAVNTEAFF. Full variable domain (missing parts from reference TRBV9 and TRBJ1-1): DSGVTQTPKHLITATGQRVTLRCSPRSGDLSVYWYQQSLDQGLQFLIQYYNGEERAKGNILERFSAQQFPDLHSELNLSSLELGDSALYFCASSVSARAVNTEAFFGQGTRLTVV.

The chain carries TRBV29-1 and TRBJ2-3; D tentatively reads TRBD1 or TRBD2 (6 bases each). Trimming cost V 7 bases and J 4 bases, with 15 bases left between them. CDR3 length: 13 residues. Germline V gene data show CDR1 as SQVTM and CDR2 as ANQGSEA. CDR3 protein: CSAWRGRPDTQYF. The CDR3, as DNA: TGCAGCGCCTGGAGGGGGAGGCCAGATACGCAGTATTTT.